These T cell receptor beta chains were read from a single sample in a study of cytomegalovirus exposure and HLA in healthy donors. Sequencing was performed with immunoSEQ multiplex PCR; in TCRdb, only in-frame clones are kept and a portion is missing. The data contain around 150,000 clones, roughly 82% of them singletons. The sequenced material came from PBMCs. Every receptor here comes from a male donor in good health and CMV-seronegative. Each CDR3 is given with its conserved first and last residue. D genes are given only for firm matches. Clone size, where shown, is once, few, many, or a class for clones that have expanded.

TRBJ1-1,TRBD1,TRBV5-4,.,CASSGGQGLNTEAFF,TGTGCCAGCAGCGGCGGACAGGGCCTGAACACTGAAGCTTTCTTT
TRBJ1-1,.,TRBV19,.,CATRGWANTEAFF,TGTGCCACTCGGGGTTGGGCGAACACTGAAGCTTTCTTT
TRBJ2-2,.,TRBV18,.,CASSPAGLNTGELFF,TGTGCCAGCTCACCAGCAGGTCTAAACACCGGGGAGCTGTTTTTT
TRBJ2-5,TRBD1,TRBV27,once,CANPGQPGREQYF,TGTGCCAACCCGGGACAGCCTGGAAGGGAGCAGTACTTC
TRBJ2-2,.,TRBV7-9,.,CAGEGQPNTGELFF,TGTGCCGGAGAAGGACAACCGAACACCGGGGAGCTGTTTTTT
TRBJ1-2,.,TRBV18,.,CASSPRQQYGYTF,TGTGCCAGCTCACCGCGACAACAGTATGGCTACACCTTC
TRBJ2-7,TRBD2,TRBV6-5,.,CASSRTSGIGYEQYF,TGTGCCAGCAGTCGGACTAGCGGGATTGGCTACGAGCAGTACTTC
TRBJ1-2,TRBD1,TRBV4-1,.,CASSRGGRAQNYGYTF,TGCGCCAGCAGCCGAGGGGGCAGGGCACAAAACTATGGCTACACCTTC
TRBJ1-4,.,TRBV7-6,.,CASSQVAGFDEKLFF,TGTGCCAGCAGCCAGGTAGCGGGCTTTGATGAAAAACTGTTTTTT
TRBJ1-1,.,TRBV27,.,CASSFGSGRGRDTEAFF,TGTGCCAGCAGTTTCGGGTCTGGTAGGGGGAGGGACACTGAAGCTTTCTTT
TRBJ2-7,.,TRBV9,.,CASSPLSGGQNEQYF,TGTGCCAGCAGCCCGCTTTCCGGCGGGCAAAACGAGCAGTACTTC
TRBJ2-3,TRBD2,TRBV29-1,once,CSAQRSSGAPDTQYF,TGCAGCGCCCAAAGGTCTAGCGGGGCCCCCGATACGCAGTATTTT
TRBJ1-2,TRBD1,TRBV28,.,CATRTGTHFFGYTF,TGTGCCACCCGGACAGGGACACACTTTTTTGGCTACACCTTC
TRBJ1-2,.,TRBV27,.,CASSFRPGYGYTF,TGTGCCAGCAGTTTCCGGCCGGGCTATGGCTACACCTTC
TRBJ1-1,.,TRBV19,.,CASSWDTLNTEAFF,TGTGCCAGTAGCTGGGACACCTTGAACACTGAAGCTTTCTTT
TRBJ2-7,TRBD1,TRBV27,.,CASSSTGVYEQYF,TGTGCCAGCAGTTCCACAGGGGTTTACGAGCAGTACTTC
TRBJ1-2,TRBD1,TRBV29-1,once,CSVDRGNYGYTF,TGCAGCGTAGACAGGGGTAACTATGGCTACACCTTC
TRBJ1-1,TRBD1,TRBV6-5,.,CASSYGQVNTEAFF,TGTGCCAGCAGTTACGGACAGGTGAACACTGAAGCTTTCTTT
TRBJ1-2,TRBD1,TRBV2,.,CASRGTGWSLNYGYTF,TGTGCCAGCAGGGGGACAGGTTGGTCCCTTAACTATGGCTACACCTTC
TRBJ2-2,.,TRBV4-2,.,CASSQDPAGNTGELFF,TGTGCCAGCAGCCAAGATCCAGCGGGGAACACCGGGGAGCTGTTTTTT
TRBJ1-5,TRBD1,TRBV9,.,CASSVGTGKNQPQHF,TGTGCCAGCAGCGTCGGGACAGGGAAAAATCAGCCCCAGCATTTT
TRBJ2-1,TRBD1,TRBV2,once,CASSEDRGHYNEQFF,TGTGCCAGCAGTGAGGACAGGGGACATTACAATGAGCAGTTCTTC